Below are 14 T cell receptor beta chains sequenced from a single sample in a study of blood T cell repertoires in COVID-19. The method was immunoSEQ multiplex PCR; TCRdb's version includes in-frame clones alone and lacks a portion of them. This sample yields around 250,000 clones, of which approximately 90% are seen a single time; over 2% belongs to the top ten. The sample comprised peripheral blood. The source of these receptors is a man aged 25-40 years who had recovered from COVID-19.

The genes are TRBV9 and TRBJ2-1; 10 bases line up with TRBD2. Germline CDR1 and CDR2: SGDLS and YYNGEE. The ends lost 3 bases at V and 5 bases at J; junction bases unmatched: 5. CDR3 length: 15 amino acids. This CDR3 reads CASSALAGDNNEQFF. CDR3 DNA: TGTGCCAGCAGCGCCCTAGCGGGAGATAACAATGAGCAGTTCTTC.

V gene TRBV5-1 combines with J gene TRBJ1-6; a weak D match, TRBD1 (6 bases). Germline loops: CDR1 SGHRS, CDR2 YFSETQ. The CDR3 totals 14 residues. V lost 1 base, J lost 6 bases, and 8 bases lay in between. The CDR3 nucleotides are TGCGCCAGCAGCTTGCCAGGGGCTAATTCACCCCTCCACTTT. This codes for CASSLPGANSPLHF.

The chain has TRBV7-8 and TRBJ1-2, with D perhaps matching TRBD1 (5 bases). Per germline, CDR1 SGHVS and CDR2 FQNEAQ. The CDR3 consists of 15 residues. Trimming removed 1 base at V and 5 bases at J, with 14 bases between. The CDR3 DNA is TGTGCCAGCAGCTTAGTTACGGGTCGGGGGTATGGCTACACCTTC. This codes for CASSLVTGRGYGYTF.

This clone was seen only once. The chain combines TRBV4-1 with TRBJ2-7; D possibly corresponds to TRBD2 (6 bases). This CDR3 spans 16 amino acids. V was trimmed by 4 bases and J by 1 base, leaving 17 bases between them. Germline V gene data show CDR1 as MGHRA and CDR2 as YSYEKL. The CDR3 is CASSRSWGDASYEQYF. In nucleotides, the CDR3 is TGCGCCAGCAGCCGATCTTGGGGGGATGCTTCCTACGAGCAGTACTTC.

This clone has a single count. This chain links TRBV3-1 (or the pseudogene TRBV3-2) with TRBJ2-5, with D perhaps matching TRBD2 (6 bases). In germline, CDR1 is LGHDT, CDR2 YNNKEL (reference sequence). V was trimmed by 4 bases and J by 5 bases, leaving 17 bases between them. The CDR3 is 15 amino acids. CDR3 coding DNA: TGTGCCAGCAGCCTTCTTAGCGGACGGTGGGAGACCCAGTACTTC. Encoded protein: CASSLLSGRWETQYF.

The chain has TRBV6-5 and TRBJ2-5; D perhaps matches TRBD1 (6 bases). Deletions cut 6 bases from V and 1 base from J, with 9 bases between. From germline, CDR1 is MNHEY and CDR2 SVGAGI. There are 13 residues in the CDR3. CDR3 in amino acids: CASRQTGQETQYF. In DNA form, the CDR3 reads TGTGCCAGCAGACAGACAGGCCAAGAGACCCAGTACTTC.

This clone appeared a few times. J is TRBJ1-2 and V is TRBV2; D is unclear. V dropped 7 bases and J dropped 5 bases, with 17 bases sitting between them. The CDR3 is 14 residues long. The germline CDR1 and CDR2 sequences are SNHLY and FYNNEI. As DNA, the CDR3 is TGTGCCAGCAACGAAGCCGCCTCGGGGTATGGCTACACCTTC. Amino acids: CASNEAASGYGYTF.

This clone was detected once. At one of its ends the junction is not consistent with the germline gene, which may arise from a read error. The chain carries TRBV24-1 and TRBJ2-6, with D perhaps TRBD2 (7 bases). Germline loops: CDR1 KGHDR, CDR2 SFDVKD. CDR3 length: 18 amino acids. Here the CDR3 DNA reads TGTGCCCCCAGTGATTTAGGGGGGGGGCAGGCTGGGGCCAACGTCCTGACTTTC. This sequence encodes CAPSDLGGGQAGANVLTF.

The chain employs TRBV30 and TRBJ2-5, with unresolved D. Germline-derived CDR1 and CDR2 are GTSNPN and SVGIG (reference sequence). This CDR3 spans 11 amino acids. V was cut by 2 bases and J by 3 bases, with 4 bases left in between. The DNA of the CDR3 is TGTGCCTGGAGTCAGGAAGAGACCCAGTACTTC. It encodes CAWSQEETQYF.

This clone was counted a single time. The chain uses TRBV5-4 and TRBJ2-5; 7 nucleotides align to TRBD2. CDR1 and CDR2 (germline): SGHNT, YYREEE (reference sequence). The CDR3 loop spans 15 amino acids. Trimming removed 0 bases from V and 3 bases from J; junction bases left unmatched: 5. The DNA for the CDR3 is TGTGCCAGCAGCTTGGGGCTAGCGGCGGAAGAGACCCAGTACTTC. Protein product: CASSLGLAAEETQYF.

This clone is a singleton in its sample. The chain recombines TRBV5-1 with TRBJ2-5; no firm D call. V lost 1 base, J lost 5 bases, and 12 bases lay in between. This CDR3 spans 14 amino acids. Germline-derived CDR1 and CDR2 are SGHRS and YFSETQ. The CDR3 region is CASSLRLGRETQYF. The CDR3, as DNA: TGCGCCAGCAGCTTGCGTCTAGGTCGGGAGACCCAGTACTTC.

This CDR3 is CASRTSGDPGELFF. The DNA for the CDR3 is TGCGCCAGCAGGACTAGCGGGGACCCGGGGGAGCTGTTTTTT. The rearrangement joins TRBV10-1 to TRBJ2-2; 11 positions match TRBD2. CDR3 length: 14 residues. CDR1 and CDR2 (germline): WNHNN, SYGVQD (reference sequence). The J segment lost 8 bases and the V segment lost 6 bases, leaving 5 bases of the junction unmatched.

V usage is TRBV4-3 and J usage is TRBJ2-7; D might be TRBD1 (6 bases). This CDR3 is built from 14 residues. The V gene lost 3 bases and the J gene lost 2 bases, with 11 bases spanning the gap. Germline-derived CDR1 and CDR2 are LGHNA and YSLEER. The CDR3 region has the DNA TGCGCCAGCAGCCATACACGGACAGCCTACGAGCAGTACTTC. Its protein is CASSHTRTAYEQYF.

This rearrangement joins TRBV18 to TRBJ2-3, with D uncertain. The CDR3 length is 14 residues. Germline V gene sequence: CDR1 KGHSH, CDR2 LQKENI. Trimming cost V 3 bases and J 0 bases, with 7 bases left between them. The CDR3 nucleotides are TGTGCCAGCTCACCGACATTCAGCACAGATACGCAGTATTTT. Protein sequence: CASSPTFSTDTQYF.